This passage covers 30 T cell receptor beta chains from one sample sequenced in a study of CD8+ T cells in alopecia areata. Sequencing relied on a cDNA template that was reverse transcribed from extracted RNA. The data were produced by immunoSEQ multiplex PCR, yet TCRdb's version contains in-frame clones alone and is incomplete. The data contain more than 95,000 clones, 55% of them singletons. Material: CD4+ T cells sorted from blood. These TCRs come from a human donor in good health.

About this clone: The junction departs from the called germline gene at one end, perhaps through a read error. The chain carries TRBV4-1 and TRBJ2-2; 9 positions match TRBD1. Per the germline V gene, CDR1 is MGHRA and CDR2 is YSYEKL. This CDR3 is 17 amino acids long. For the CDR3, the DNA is TGCGCCAGCAGCCAAGCGCGGGGACAGGGAGCCACCGGGGGGCTGTTTTTT. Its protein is CASSQARGQGATGGLFF.

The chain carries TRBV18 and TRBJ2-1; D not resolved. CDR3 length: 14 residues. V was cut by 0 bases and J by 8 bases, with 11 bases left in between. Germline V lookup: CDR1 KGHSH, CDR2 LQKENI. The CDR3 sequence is CASSPPAGGDEQFF. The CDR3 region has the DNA TGTGCCAGCTCACCACCGGCAGGTGGGGATGAGCAGTTCTTC. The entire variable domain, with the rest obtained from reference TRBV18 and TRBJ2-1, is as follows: NAGVMQNPRHLVRRRGQEARLRCSPMKGHSHVYWYRQLPEEGLKFMVYLQKENIIDESGMPKERFSAEFPKEGPSILRIQQVVRGDSAAYFCASSPPAGGDEQFFGPGTRLTVL.

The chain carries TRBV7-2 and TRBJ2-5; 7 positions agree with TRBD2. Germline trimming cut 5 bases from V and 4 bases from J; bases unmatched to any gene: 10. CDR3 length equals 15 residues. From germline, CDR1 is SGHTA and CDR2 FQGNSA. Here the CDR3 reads CASSPLRLAAETQYF. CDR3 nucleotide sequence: TGTGCCAGCAGCCCCCTAAGACTAGCCGCAGAGACCCAGTACTTC.

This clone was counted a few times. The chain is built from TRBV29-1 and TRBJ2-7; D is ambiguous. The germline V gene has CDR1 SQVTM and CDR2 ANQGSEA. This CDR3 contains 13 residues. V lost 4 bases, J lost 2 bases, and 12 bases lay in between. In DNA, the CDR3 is TGCAGCGTTGCCGGTCCGAACACCTACGAGCAGTACTTC. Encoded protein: CSVAGPNTYEQYF.

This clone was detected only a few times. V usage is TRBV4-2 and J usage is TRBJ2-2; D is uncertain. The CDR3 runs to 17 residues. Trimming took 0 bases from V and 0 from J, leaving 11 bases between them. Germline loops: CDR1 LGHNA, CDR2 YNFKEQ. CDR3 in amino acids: CASSQDRVYSNTGELFF. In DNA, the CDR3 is TGTGCCAGCAGCCAAGATCGGGTGTACTCGAACACCGGGGAGCTGTTTTTT.

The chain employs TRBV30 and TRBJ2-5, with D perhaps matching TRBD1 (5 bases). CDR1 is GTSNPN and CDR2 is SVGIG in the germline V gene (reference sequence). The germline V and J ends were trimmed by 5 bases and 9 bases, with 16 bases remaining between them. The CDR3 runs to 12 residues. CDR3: CAWAQGPRAQYF. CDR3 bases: TGTGCCTGGGCTCAGGGTCCAAGGGCCCAGTACTTC.

This CDR3 is CAWSVEAAETQYF. The CDR3 coding sequence is TGTGCCTGGAGTGTCGAAGCGGCGGAGACCCAGTACTTC. The rearrangement joins TRBV30 to TRBJ2-5; D is perhaps TRBD2 (5 bases). The CDR3 spans 13 residues. Trimming shortened V by 0 bases and J by 5 bases, and 10 bases separated the two germline ends. Germline V gene lookup returns CDR1 GTSNPN and CDR2 SVGIG (reference sequence).

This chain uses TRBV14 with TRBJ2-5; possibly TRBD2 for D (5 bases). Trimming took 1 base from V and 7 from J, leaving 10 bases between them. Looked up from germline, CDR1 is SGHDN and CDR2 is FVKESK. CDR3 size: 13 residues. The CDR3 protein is CASSQVLGGTQYF. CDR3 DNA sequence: TGTGCCAGCAGCCAAGTCCTAGGAGGGACCCAGTACTTC. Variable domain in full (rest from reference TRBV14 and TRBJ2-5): EAGVTQFPSHSVIEKGQTVTLRCDPISGHDNLYWYRRVMGKEIKFLLHFVKESKQDESGMPNNRFLAERTGGTYSTLKVQPAELEDSGVYFCASSQVLGGTQYFGPGTRLLVL.

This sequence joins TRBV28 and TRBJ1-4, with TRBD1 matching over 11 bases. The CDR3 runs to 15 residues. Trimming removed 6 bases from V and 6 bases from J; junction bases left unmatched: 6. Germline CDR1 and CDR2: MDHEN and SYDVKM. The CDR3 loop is CASSRTGGRDEKLFF. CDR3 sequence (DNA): TGTGCCAGCAGCAGGACAGGGGGCCGAGATGAAAAACTGTTTTTT.

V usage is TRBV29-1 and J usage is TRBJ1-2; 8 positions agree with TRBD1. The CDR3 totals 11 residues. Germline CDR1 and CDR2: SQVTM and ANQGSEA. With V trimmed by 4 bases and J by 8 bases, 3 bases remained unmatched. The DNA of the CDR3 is TGCAGCGTTGGGACAGGGACCGGCTACACCTTC. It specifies CSVGTGTGYTF.

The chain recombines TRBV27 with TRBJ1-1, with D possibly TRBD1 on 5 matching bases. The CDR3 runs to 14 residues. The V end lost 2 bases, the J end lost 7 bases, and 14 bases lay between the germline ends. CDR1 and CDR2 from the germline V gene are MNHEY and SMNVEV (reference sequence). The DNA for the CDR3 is TGTGCCAGCAGTTTAAAGGGCCAGGGATTTGAAGCTTTCTTT. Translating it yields CASSLKGQGFEAFF.

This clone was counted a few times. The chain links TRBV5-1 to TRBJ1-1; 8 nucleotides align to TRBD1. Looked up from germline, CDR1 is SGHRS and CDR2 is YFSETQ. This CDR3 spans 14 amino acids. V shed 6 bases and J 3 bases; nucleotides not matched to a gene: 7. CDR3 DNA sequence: TGCGCCAGCAAATCAGGGGGCTCGGACACTGAAGCTTTCTTT. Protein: CASKSGGSDTEAFF.

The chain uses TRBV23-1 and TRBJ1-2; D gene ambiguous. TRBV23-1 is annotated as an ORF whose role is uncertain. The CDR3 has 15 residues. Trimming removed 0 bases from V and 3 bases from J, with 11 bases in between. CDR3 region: CASSQSSGWDYGYTF. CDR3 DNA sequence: TGCGCCAGCAGTCAATCCTCAGGCTGGGACTATGGCTACACCTTC.

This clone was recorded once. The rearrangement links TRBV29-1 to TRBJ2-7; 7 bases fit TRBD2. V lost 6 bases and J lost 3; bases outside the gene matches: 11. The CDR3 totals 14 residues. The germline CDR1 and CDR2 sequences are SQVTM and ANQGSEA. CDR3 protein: CSVRGLSDLYEQYF. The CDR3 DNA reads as TGCAGCGTGCGGGGACTAAGTGACCTCTACGAGCAGTACTTC.

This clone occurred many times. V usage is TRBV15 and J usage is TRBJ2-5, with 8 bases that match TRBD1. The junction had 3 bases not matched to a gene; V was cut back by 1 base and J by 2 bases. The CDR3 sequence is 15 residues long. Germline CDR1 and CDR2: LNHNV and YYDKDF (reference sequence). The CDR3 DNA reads TGTGCCACCAGCAGAGTGGGGACAGGTCAAGAGACCCAGTACTTC. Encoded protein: CATSRVGTGQETQYF.

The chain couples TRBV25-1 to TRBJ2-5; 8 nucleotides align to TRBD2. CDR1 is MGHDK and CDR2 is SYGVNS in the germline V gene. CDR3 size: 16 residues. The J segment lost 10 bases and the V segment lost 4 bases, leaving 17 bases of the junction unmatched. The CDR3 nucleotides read TGTGCCAGCAGTGTCACAAGCGGGGGAGCATGGGGTGTCCAGTACTTC. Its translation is CASSVTSGGAWGVQYF.

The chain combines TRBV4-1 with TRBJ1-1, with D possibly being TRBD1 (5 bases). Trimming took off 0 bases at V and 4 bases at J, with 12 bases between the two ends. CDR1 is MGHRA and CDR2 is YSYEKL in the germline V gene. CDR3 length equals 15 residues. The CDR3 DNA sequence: TGCGCCAGCAGCCAAGATCAGGGCAGGACCACTGAAGCTTTCTTT. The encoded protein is CASSQDQGRTTEAFF.

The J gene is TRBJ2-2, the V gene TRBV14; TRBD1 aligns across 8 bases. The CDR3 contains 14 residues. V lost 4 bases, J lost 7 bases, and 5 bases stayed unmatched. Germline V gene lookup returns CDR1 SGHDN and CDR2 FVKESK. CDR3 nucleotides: TGTGCCAGCAGCCGACAGGGGATCAACGGGGAGCTGTTTTTT. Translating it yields CASSRQGINGELFF.

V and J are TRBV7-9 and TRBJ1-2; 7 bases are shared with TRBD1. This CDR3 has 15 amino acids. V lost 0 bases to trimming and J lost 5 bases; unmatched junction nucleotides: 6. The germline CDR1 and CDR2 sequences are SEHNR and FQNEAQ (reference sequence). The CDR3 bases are TGTGCCAGCAGCTTAGCGGACAGGCCCTCTTATGGCTACACCTTC. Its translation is CASSLADRPSYGYTF.

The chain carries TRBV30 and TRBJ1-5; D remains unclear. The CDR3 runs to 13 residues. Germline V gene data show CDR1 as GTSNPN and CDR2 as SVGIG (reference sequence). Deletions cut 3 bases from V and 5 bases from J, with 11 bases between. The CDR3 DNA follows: TGTGCCTGGAGCCTCGGGGAACATCAGCCCCAGCATTTT. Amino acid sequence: CAWSLGEHQPQHF.

Written as DNA, the CDR3 is TGCGCCAGCAGCGCGAGACCCGCCGGGACAGATCTATACTGGGAGGGCAATCAGCCCCAGCATTTT. This gives the protein CASSARPAGTDLYWEGNQPQHF. The chain joins TRBV5-1 to TRBJ1-5; 7 nucleotides align to TRBD1. The germline CDR1 and CDR2 sequences are SGHRS and YFSETQ. This CDR3 contains 22 residues. Unmatched junction bases numbered 27, after V lost 4 bases and J lost 2 bases.

CDR3 DNA: TGTGCCATCAGTGATCGACTAGCGGGGCCCGAGCAGTACTTC. Translated, it gives CAISDRLAGPEQYF. V and J are TRBV10-3 and TRBJ2-7; 11 bases fit TRBD2. Germline CDR1 is ENHRY and CDR2 is SYGVKD. This CDR3 is built from 14 residues. Unmatched junction bases numbered 4, after V lost 3 bases and J lost 6 bases.

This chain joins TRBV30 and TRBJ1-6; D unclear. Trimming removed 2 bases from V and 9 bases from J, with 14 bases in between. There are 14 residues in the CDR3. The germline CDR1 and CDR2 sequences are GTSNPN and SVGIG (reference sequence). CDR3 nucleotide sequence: TGTGCCTGGAGTTTCATTAAGTCCGGTTCACCCCTCCACTTT. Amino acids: CAWSFIKSGSPLHF.

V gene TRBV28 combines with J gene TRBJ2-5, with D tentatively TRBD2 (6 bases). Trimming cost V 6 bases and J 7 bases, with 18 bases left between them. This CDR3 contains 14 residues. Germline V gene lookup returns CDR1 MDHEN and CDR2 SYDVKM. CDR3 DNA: TGTGCCAGCAGCCAATTTGGGACCGGGAGGACCCAGTACTTC. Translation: CASSQFGTGRTQYF. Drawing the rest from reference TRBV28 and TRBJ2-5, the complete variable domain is DVKVTQSSRYLVKRTGEKVFLECVQDMDHENMFWYRQDPGLGLRLIYFSYDVKMKEKGDIPEGYSVSREKKERFSLILESASTNQTSMYLCASSQFGTGRTQYFGPGTRLLVL.

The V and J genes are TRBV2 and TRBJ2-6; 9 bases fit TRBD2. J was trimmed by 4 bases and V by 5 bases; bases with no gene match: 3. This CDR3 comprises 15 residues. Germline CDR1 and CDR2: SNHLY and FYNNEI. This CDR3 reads CASSPTSGGANVLTF. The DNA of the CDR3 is TGTGCCAGCAGTCCTACTAGCGGGGGGGCCAACGTCCTGACTTTC.

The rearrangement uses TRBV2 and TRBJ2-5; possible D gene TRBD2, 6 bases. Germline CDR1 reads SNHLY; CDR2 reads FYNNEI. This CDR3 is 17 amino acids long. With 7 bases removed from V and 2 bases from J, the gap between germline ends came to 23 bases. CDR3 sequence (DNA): TGTGCCAGCACCTTCGGGGGTTTTGGAATTTTTCAAGAGACCCAGTACTTC. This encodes CASTFGGFGIFQETQYF. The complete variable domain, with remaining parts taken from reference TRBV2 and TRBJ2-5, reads EPEVTQTPSHQVTQMGQEVILRCVPISNHLYFYWYRQILGQKVEFLVSFYNNEISEKSEIFDDQFSVERPDGSNFTLKIRSTKLEDSAMYFCASTFGGFGIFQETQYFGPGTRLLVL.

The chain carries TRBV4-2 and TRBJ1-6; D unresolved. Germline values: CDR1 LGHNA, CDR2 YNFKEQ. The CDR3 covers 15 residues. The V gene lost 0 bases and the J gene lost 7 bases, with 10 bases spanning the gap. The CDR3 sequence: CASSQDLAWNSPLHF. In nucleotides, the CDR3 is TGTGCCAGCAGCCAAGATCTAGCGTGGAATTCACCCCTCCACTTT.

CDR3 nucleotides: TGTGCCAGCAGCTTAGTCCAGACGAACACCGGGGAGCTGTTTTTT. It translates to CASSLVQTNTGELFF. The chain carries TRBV7-9 and TRBJ2-2; no clear D gene. The germline CDR1 and CDR2 sequences are SEHNR and FQNEAQ (reference sequence). This CDR3 has 15 residues. V was cut by 1 base and J by 0 bases, with 6 bases left in between.

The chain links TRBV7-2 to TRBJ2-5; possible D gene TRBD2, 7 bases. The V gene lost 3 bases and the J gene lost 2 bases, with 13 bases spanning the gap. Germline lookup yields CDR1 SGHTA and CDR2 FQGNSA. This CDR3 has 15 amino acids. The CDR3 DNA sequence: TGTGCCAGCAGCTTGGTCGGGGGGACACAAGAGACCCAGTACTTC. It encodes CASSLVGGTQETQYF.

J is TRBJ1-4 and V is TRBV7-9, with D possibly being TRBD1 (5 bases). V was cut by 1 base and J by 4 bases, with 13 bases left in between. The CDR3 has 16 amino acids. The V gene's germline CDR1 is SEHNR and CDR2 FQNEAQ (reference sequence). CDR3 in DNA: TGTGCCAGCAGCTTAGGCTGGGGCCGAGATAATGAAAAACTGTTTTTT. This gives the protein CASSLGWGRDNEKLFF.